Shown below are 6 T cell receptor beta chains from a single sample sequenced in a study of T cells in localized non-small cell lung cancer. The method was immunoSEQ multiplex PCR; TCRdb's version includes in-frame clones alone and lacks a portion of them. There are approximately 72,000 clones in the sample; 84% occur only once, and approximately 13% lies in the top ten. This sample comprised peripheral blood, obtained before any cancer treatment. These TCRs come from an older female donor with stage I lung adenocarcinoma.

V and J are TRBV10-3 and TRBJ1-5, with D possibly being TRBD1 (6 bases). Germline V lookup: CDR1 ENHRY, CDR2 SYGVKD. V was trimmed by 3 bases and J by 2 bases, leaving 11 bases between them. The CDR3 loop spans 15 amino acids. For the CDR3, the DNA is TGTGCCATCAGTGAAGGGGGGTTGGGCAATCAGCCCCAGCATTTT. Amino acids: CAISEGGLGNQPQHF.

The chain has TRBV7-9 and TRBJ2-1; no clear D gene. Trimming pared 0 bases from V and 6 bases from J, leaving 6 bases between. The germline CDR1 and CDR2 sequences are SEHNR and FQNEAQ (reference sequence). The CDR3 loop spans 13 amino acids. This CDR3 is CASSLAPLNEQFF. CDR3 nucleotide sequence: TGTGCCAGCAGCTTAGCCCCCCTCAATGAGCAGTTCTTC.

The V gene is TRBV7-2, the J gene TRBJ1-1; no clear D gene. V was clipped by 5 bases and J by 8 bases, with 15 bases between them. Germline V lookup: CDR1 SGHTA, CDR2 FQGNSA. The CDR3 has 13 amino acids. The CDR3 bases are TGTGCCAGCAGCCCCGGGGTCGGACTCGAAGCTTTCTTT. Its translation: CASSPGVGLEAFF.

This sequence joins TRBV6-1 and TRBJ2-1, with D hard to call. The CDR3 is 15 amino acids. The V gene lost 3 bases and the J gene lost 1 base, with 10 bases spanning the gap. CDR1 MNHNS and CDR2 SASEGT come from the germline V gene. CDR3 in amino acids: CASSEGGRSYNEQFF. CDR3 sequence (DNA): TGTGCCAGCAGTGAGGGTGGACGTTCCTACAATGAGCAGTTCTTC.

CDR3 sequence: CASSFSHVDEQYF. DNA for the CDR3: TGTGCCAGCAGTTTCAGCCACGTCGACGAGCAGTACTTC. The V gene is TRBV9, the J gene TRBJ2-7; D remains unclear. V lost 5 bases and J lost 5, with 14 bases in between. The CDR3 loop spans 13 amino acids. Per the germline V gene, CDR1 is SGDLS and CDR2 is YYNGEE.

The V call is TRBV7-6, the J call TRBJ2-1, with TRBD1 matching over 9 bases. The length of the CDR3 is 15 residues. Germline CDR1 SGHVS, CDR2 FNYEAQ. The ends lost 5 bases at V and 6 bases at J; junction bases unmatched: 8. CDR3 sequence (DNA): TGTGCCAGCAGCGCCACAGGACAGGGGATCAATGAGCAGTTCTTC. Encoded protein: CASSATGQGINEQFF.